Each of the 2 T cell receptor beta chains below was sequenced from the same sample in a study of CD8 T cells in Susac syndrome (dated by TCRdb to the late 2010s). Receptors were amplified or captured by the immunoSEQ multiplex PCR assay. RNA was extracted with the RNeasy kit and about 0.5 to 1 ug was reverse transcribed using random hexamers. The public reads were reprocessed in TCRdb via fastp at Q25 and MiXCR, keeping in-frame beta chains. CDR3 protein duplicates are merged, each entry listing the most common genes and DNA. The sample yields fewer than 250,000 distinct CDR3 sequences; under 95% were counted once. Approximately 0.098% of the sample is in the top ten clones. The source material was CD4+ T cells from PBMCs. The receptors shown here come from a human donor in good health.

CDR3 nucleotides: TGCGCCAGCAGCCAAGACCTAAGGTTCTCTGGGGCCAACGTCCTGACTTTC. It translates to CASSQDLRFSGANVLTF. The rearrangement joins TRBV4-3 to TRBJ2-6; D is uncertain. Per the germline V gene, CDR1 is LGHNA and CDR2 is YSLEER. Trimming shortened V by 0 bases and J by 0 bases, and 9 bases separated the two germline ends. The CDR3 spans 17 residues.

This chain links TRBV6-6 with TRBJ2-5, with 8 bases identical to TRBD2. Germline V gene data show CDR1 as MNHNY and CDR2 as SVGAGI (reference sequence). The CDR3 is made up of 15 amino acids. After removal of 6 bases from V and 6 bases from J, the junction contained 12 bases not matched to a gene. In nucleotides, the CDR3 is TGTGCCAGCAGGGGTAGCGGGGCCCCCGGGAAGACCCAGTACTTC. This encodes CASRGSGAPGKTQYF.